The source of this T cell receptor beta chain is a study of blood T cell repertoires in COVID-19 (dated by TCRdb to 2020 to 2021). Background on the whole study: Samples covering the acute and convalescent phases of COVID-19 were provided by collaborators in the United States, Italy and Spain. A freely available public database, intended as a resource for researchers studying the immune response to SARS-CoV-2, is where the repertoires were released. A de-identified subject ID, COVID-19 status, age in years and sex were almost always included in the sample metadata. The samples were drawn from two sources: the first 160 participants of the ongoing ImmuneRACE study, and over 1,000 subjects contributed by 6 global collaborators. Where HLA class I and class II types were available, the types were taken from metadata supplied by the sample provider, not from assay-based typing. The material from the prospective study consisted of cDNA or gDNA derived from T cells, B-cell-depleted T cells, or PBMCs. The dataset comprised deeply sampled blood TCRbeta repertoires from subjects exposed to, actively infected with, or recovered from COVID-19.

At one collaborating source in Seattle, patients were enrolled during active infection and were followed longitudinally through the course of disease. The collaborating institutions used their own protocols to collect whole blood in K2EDTA tubes. For TCRbeta analysis, collaborator samples were shipped as frozen whole blood, as isolated PBMCs, or as DNA extracted from either sample type. The CDR3 covers 16 residues, taking in both the cysteine and the phenylalanine. This entry keeps only the CDR3 DNA: 48 bases, framed from base 1. The immunoSEQ Assay, a bias-controlled multiplex PCR, was used to amplify TCRbeta CDR3 regions from genomic DNA. Per the original workflow: The number of nucleated cells in each sample was estimated by amplification of reference gene primers within the assay. To quantify the absolute abundance of each unique TCRbeta CDR3 rearrangement, sequence reads were collapsed and filtered. For each sample, productive Simpson clonality was calculated as the square root of Simpson's diversity index across productive rearrangements. Here the immuneACCESS table is served through TCRdb, limited to in-frame sequences with V and J called. Missing clones are a known gap in these copies; in checked studies unresolved V genes cover under half, and the rest lacks a known reason. V, J and clone size reflect that table, while D and trimming were determined from the DNA. The sample includes approximately 200,000 clones, with approximately 87% observed a single time. The ten largest clones add up to 15% to 20% of the sample.

What the research found in general, with its limitations: How much clinical and demographic metadata was included differed by source and by participant, and the metadata was provided uncurated.

Points on this clone: The antigen it recognizes is unknown. Base qualities are not at hand, and no much larger clone is one base apart.

The chain joins TRBV1 to TRBJ1-5; TRBD1 reflects the table's D call only, with no check against the DNA. TRBV1 is annotated as a pseudogene. Sequencing used peripheral blood. The receptor's source is a person aged 65 to 79 with COVID-19, enrolled during active disease. The sequenced DNA: TGCACCAGCAGCCAAGCCCCCGACAGGGGCAATCAGCCCCAGCATTTT. The translation is CTSSQAPDRGNQPQHF.